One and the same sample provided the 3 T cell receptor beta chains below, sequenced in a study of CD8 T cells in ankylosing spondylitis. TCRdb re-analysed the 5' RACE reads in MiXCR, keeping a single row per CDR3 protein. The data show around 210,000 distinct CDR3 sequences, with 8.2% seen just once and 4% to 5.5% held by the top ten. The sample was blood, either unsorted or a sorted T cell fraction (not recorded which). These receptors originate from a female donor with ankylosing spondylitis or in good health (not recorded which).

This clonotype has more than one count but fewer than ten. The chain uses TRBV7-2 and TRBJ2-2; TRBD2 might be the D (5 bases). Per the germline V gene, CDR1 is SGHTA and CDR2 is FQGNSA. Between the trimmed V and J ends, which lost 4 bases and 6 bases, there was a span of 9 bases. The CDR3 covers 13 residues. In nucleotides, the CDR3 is TGTGCCAGCAGCTACGGGGAATCCGGGGAGCTGTTTTTT. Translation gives CASSYGESGELFF.

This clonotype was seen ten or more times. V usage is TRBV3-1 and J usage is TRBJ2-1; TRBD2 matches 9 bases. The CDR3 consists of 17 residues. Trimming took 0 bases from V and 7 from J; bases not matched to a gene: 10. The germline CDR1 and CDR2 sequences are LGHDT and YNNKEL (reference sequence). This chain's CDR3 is CASSQEAGGLFSNEQFF. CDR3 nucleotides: TGTGCCAGCAGCCAAGAAGCGGGAGGTCTCTTTTCGAATGAGCAGTTCTTC.

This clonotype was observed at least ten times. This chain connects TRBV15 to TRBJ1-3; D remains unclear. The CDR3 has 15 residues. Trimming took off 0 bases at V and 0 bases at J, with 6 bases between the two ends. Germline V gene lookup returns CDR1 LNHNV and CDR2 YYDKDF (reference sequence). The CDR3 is CATSRDSVSGNTIYF. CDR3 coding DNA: TGTGCCACCAGCAGAGATAGTGTCTCTGGAAACACCATATATTTT.